The 2 T cell receptor beta chains below were found in one sample sequenced in a study of identical twins' blood T cells. Each CDR3 protein gets one entry after TCRdb re-called the 5' RACE reads with MiXCR. The sample includes hundreds of thousands of distinct CDR3 sequences, roughly 31% of them seen just once. Sequenced material: PBMCs. The receptor source for this set is a woman between 18 and 55 years old in good health.

V is TRBV7-9 and J is TRBJ1-4; no firm D call. CDR3 length: 16 residues. Germline V gene lookup returns CDR1 SEHNR and CDR2 FQNEAQ (reference sequence). V dropped 5 bases and J dropped 5 bases, with 18 bases sitting between them. For the CDR3, the DNA is TGTGCCAGCAGCCTAAGACTGCGAGAGGCCAATGAAAAACTGTTTTTT. Its translation: CASSLRLREANEKLFF.

This clonotype was seen only a few times. The chain carries TRBV29-1 and TRBJ2-3, with D perhaps TRBD1 (5 bases). Germline CDR1 reads SQVTM; CDR2 reads ANQGSEA. This CDR3 has 14 amino acids. V was clipped by 4 bases and J by 3 bases, with 14 bases between them. The CDR3 nucleotides are TGCAGCGTTGGATTGTGGGGCCTAACAGATACGCAGTATTTT. Its protein product is CSVGLWGLTDTQYF.